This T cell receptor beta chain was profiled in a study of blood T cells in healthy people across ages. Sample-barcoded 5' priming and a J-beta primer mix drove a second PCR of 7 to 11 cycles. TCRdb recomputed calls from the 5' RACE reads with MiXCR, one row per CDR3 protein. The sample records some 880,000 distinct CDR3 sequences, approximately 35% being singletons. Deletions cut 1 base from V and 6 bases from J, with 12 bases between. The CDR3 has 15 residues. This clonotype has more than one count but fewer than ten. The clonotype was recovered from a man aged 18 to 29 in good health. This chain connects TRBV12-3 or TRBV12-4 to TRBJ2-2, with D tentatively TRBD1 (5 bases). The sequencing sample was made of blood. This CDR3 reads CASSLGSRGAGELFF. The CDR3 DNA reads TGTGCCAGCAGTTTAGGGTCTAGGGGTGCCGGGGAGCTGTTTTTT.